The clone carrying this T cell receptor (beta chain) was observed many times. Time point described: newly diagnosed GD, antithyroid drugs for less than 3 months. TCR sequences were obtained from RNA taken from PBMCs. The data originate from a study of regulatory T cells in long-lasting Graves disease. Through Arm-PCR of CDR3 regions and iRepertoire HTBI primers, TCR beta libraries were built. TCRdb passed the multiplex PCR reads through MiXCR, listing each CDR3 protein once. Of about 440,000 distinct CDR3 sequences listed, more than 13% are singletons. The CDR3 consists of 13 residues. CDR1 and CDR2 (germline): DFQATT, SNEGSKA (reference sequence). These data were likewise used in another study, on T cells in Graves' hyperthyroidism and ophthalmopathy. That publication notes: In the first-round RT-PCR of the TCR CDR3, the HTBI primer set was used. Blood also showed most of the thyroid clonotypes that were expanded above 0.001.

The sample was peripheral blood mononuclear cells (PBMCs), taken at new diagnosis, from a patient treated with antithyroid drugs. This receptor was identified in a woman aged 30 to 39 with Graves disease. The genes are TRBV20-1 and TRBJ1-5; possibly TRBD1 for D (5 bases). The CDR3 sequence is CILPEEGNQPQHF. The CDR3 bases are TGCATCCTCCCGGAGGAGGGGAATCAGCCCCAGCATTTT.